This T cell receptor (beta chain) stems from a study of T cell clonality in common variable immunodeficiency. V lost 1 base, J lost 3 bases, and 9 bases lay in between. The CDR3 runs to 14 residues. Germline CDR1 reads SNHLY; CDR2 reads FYNNEI. Clones were sequenced by immunoSEQ multiplex PCR, and TCRdb holds only the in-frame ones, with some missing. The sample is made up of about 64,000 clones, none counted only once. This clone appeared many times. The missing CDR3 end, 3 residues past where the read stops, is filled in from the germline J gene. The rearrangement joins TRBV2 to TRBJ1-1; TRBD1 might be the D (5 bases). The receptor's source is a person aged 18-69 years in good health. The sequencing sample was made of peripheral blood mononuclear cells. CDR3 loop: CASSEGRVYTEAFF. The sequenced part of the CDR3 DNA is TGTGCCAGCAGTGAAGGCAGGGTTTACACTGAA.